What follows is one T cell receptor beta chain and its context. Its matching antigen is unknown. Trimming shortened V by 1 base and J by 12 bases, and 12 bases separated the two germline ends. The CDR3 covers 12 residues. Germline loops: CDR1 LGHNA, CDR2 YNFKEQ. The record originates from a study of T cells in Graves' hyperthyroidism and ophthalmopathy. TCR beta CDR3 sequences were amplified from RNA transcripts. HTBI primers drove first-round RT-PCR of the TCR CDR3. MiXCR was run by TCRdb on the multiplex PCR reads, yielding one entry per CDR3 protein. The sample includes 730,000 or so distinct CDR3 sequences, around 20% of them seen just once. Study results and caveats: Blood samples included most of the expanded thyroid clonotypes exceeding 0.001.

The sequence derives from a woman in her 50s with Graves' hyperthyroidism that later progressed to Graves' ophthalmopathy. The sample taken for sequencing was blood. V and J are TRBV4-2 and TRBJ1-2; D perhaps matches TRBD1 (6 bases). The CDR3 sequence: CASSQGSQGHTF. The CDR3 region has the DNA TGTGCCAGCAGCCAAGGATCACAGGGCCACACCTTC.